Listed here are 29 T cell receptor beta chains from one sample, sequenced in a study of tumor-infiltrating lymphocytes in oesophageal squamous cell carcinoma. TCRdb used MiXCR to reprocess the reads, holding one entry per CDR3 protein. The sample lists 11,000 or so distinct CDR3 sequences; roughly three fifths were seen once. The specimen sequenced was blood. The source of these receptors is a female donor with esophageal squamous cell carcinoma.

This clonotype was detected many times. The genes are TRBV7-2 and TRBJ2-5; TRBD2 matches at 11 bases. The length of the CDR3 is 16 residues. Germline CDR1 SGHTA, CDR2 FQGNSA. V lost 4 bases and J lost 9; bases outside the gene matches: 13. The CDR3 nucleotides read TGTGCCAGCAGCTCCTCCGGGACTAGCGGTCCTGGGGCCCAGTACTTC. Amino acids: CASSSSGTSGPGAQYF. Supplemented by reference TRBV7-2 and TRBJ2-5, the full variable domain reads GAGVSQSPSNKVTEKGKDVELRCDPISGHTALYWYRQSLGQGLEFLIYFQGNSAPDKSGLPSDRFSAERTGGSVSTLTIQRTQQEDSAVYLCASSSSGTSGPGAQYFGPGTRLLVL.

In DNA, the CDR3 is TGTGCCAGCAGTTACTCGTTAGCAGGGGGTAACTATGGCTACACCTTC. Translated, it gives CASSYSLAGGNYGYTF. The chain has TRBV6-6 and TRBJ1-2, with TRBD1 identical over 7 bases. After removal of 0 bases from V and 1 base from J, the junction contained 5 bases not matched to a gene. Germline CDR1 MNHNY, CDR2 SVGAGI (reference sequence). CDR3 length equals 16 residues.

The chain is built from TRBV7-2 and TRBJ2-4; D remains unclear. The CDR3 totals 15 residues. The germline gives CDR1 SGHTA, CDR2 FQGNSA. Trimming pared 2 bases from V and 13 bases from J, leaving 21 bases between. CDR3 in amino acids: CASSLNLGRSNEQYF. The CDR3 coding sequence is TGTGCCAGCAGCTTAAACCTTGGACGAAGCAATGAGCAGTACTTC.

V usage is TRBV7-3 and J usage is TRBJ2-2, with unresolved D. Trimming removed 1 base at V and 6 bases at J, with 3 bases between. CDR1 is SGHTA, CDR2 FQGTGA, per germline. The CDR3 is 12 amino acids. CDR3 nucleotides: TGTGCCAGCAGCTTAAGGGCCGGGGAGCTGTTTTTT. This sequence encodes CASSLRAGELFF.

The J gene is TRBJ2-5, the V gene TRBV11-2, with 15 positions matching TRBD2. The J call may not be correct, given that the DNA end is closer to TRBJ2-7. The CDR3 length is 16 residues. Germline loops: CDR1 SGHAT, CDR2 FQNNGV. In DNA form, the CDR3 reads TGTGCCAGCAGCCCCGGGACTAGCGGGAGGTCCTACGAGCAGTACTTC. It specifies CASSPGTSGRSYEQYF.

The chain couples TRBV7-2 to TRBJ2-6; the match to TRBD1 covers 8 bases. The last part of the DNA fits TRBJ2-7 better; the J call may be wrong. CDR3 length equals 15 residues. Germline lookup yields CDR1 SGHTA and CDR2 FQGNSA. CDR3 bases: TGTGCCAGCAGCTTAGGTGCGGGACAGGCCTACGAGCAGTACTTC. Protein product: CASSLGAGQAYEQYF.

This clonotype is labeled as medium-sized. The genes are TRBV6-1 and TRBJ2-7; the match to TRBD1 covers 9 bases. The germline V gene has CDR1 MNHNS and CDR2 SASEGT. Trimming removed 6 bases from V and 6 bases from J; junction bases left unmatched: 9. This CDR3 region has 14 residues. In DNA, the CDR3 is TGTGCCAGCAGCTCCGGGACAGGGCCTTTCGAGCAGTACTTC. Amino acid sequence: CASSSGTGPFEQYF.

This clonotype came up a few times. This chain joins TRBV28 and TRBJ2-3, with TRBD2 matching over 14 bases. There are 16 residues in the CDR3. CDR1 and CDR2 (germline): MDHEN, SYDVKM. V gave up 4 bases and J gave up 4 bases; unmatched junction bases: 4. The CDR3 nucleotides read TGTGCCAGCAGTTCGACTAGCGGGAGGGAGGCAGATACGCAGTATTTT. It encodes CASSSTSGREADTQYF.

J is TRBJ2-5 and V is TRBV7-6; TRBD2 aligns across 13 bases. The closer fit of TRBJ2-1 to the DNA end suggests the J call may be wrong. Germline values: CDR1 SGHVS, CDR2 FNYEAQ. The CDR3 totals 15 residues. CDR3 nucleotides: TGTGCCAGCAGCCAGACTAGCGGGAGGCTGAATGAGCAGTTCTTC. As protein: CASSQTSGRLNEQFF.

This clonotype was seen repeatedly, ten times or more. This chain joins TRBV2 and TRBJ1-1; the D gene is possibly TRBD1 (5 bases). Germline V gives CDR1 SNHLY, CDR2 FYNNEI. CDR3 length equals 13 residues. Trimming took 3 bases from V and 5 from J, leaving 10 bases between them. This chain's CDR3 is CASSEGRATEAFF. CDR3 DNA sequence: TGTGCCAGCAGTGAGGGCAGGGCTACTGAAGCTTTCTTT.

This clonotype was seen only a few times. This chain uses TRBV2 with TRBJ2-5, with D unresolved. The J call may not be correct, given that the DNA end is closer to TRBJ2-1. The length of the CDR3 is 15 residues. From germline, CDR1 is SNHLY and CDR2 FYNNEI. CDR3 in DNA: TGTGCCAGCAGTGAAGGATACCTTATAGGCAATGAGCAGTTCTTC. Translated: CASSEGYLIGNEQFF.

This clonotype is categorized as medium-sized. At one end, the junction sequence differs from germline, possibly due to a read error. The chain recombines TRBV27 with TRBJ2-5; unclear D gene. The germline CDR1 and CDR2 sequences are MNHEY and SMNVEV (reference sequence). The CDR3 sequence is 12 residues long. The CDR3 DNA is TGTGCCAGCAGAGACGATAATTCACCCCTCCACTTC. It yields the protein CASRDDNSPLHF.

The chain joins TRBV7-2 to TRBJ2-5; D remains ambiguous. Germline-derived CDR1 and CDR2 are SGHTA and FQGNSA. The CDR3 is made up of 13 amino acids. V was clipped by 5 bases and J by 5 bases, with 12 bases between them. Here the CDR3 reads CASSVTLGETQYF. The CDR3 coding sequence is TGTGCCAGCAGCGTGACACTTGGGGAGACCCAGTACTTC.

V is TRBV6-6 and J is TRBJ2-6; 7 bases line up with TRBD2. The DNA end is a closer match to TRBJ2-5, so the J assignment may be wrong. CDR1 is MNHNY and CDR2 is SVGAGI in the germline V gene (reference sequence). This CDR3 spans 15 amino acids. CDR3 region: CASSDRPAGRETQYF. CDR3 sequence (DNA): TGTGCCAGCAGTGACCGACCAGCGGGGCGGGAGACCCAGTACTTC.

The rearrangement uses TRBV6-1 and TRBJ2-3; 7 bases line up with TRBD2. The J call may be faulty, since TRBJ2-5 better matches the DNA end. The germline V gene encodes CDR1 MNHNS and CDR2 SASEGT. The CDR3 consists of 13 residues. For the CDR3, the DNA is TGTGCCAGCAGGGGGGAGGGAGTAAAGACCCAGTACTTC. Translation gives CASRGEGVKTQYF.

To note about this clonotype: A much larger clonotype is one base distant, so this may be a read error. This chain joins TRBV6-1 and TRBJ2-6, with TRBD2 identical over 10 bases. The J call is uncertain, as TRBJ2-7 better fits the DNA end. The CDR3 has 14 amino acids. Germline CDR1 reads MNHNS; CDR2 reads SASEGT. CDR3 in DNA: TGTGCCGGCTCGTTTCTAGCGGGGGACAATGAGCAGTACTTC. Amino acids: CAGSFLAGDNEQYF.

V usage is TRBV7-3 and J usage is TRBJ2-1; D could derive from TRBD1 or TRBD2 (5 bases each). The J call may be faulty, since TRBJ2-5 better matches the DNA end. Germline assignment: CDR1 SGHTA and CDR2 FQGTGA. CDR3 length: 13 amino acids. CDR3 in amino acids: CATARGAEETQYF. Written as DNA, the CDR3 is TGTGCTACCGCCCGGGGCGCTGAGGAGACCCAGTACTTC.

V usage is TRBV28 and J usage is TRBJ2-5, with 9 nucleotides matching TRBD1. The J call may be mistaken, given a closer DNA end match to TRBJ1-2. Germline V gives CDR1 MDHEN, CDR2 SYDVKM. There are 16 residues in the CDR3. For the CDR3, the DNA is TGTGCCAGCAGCTCCGTTTGGGGGACAGGGAACTATGGCTACACCTTC. This translates into CASSSVWGTGNYGYTF.

The rearrangement joins TRBV12-3 or TRBV12-4 to TRBJ2-1; 10 bases align to TRBD2. The tail of the sequence fits TRBJ2-7 better, so the J call may be wrong. The CDR3 has 14 residues. The CDR3 reads CASSLAGAIHEQYF. The CDR3 coding sequence is TGTGCCAGCAGCCTAGCGGGAGCCATCCACGAGCAGTACTTC.

To note about this clonotype: One end of the junction is discordant with germline, which a read error may explain. This chain connects TRBV12-3 or TRBV12-4 to TRBJ2-5, with D tentatively TRBD1 (5 bases). The CDR3 has 11 amino acids. The CDR3: CASSLLDTPFF. The CDR3 nucleotides read TGTGCCAGCAGTTTATTGGACACCCCGTTCTTC.

This clonotype was detected many times. This chain links TRBV28 with TRBJ2-7; D gene ambiguous. Trimming took 1 base from V and 1 from J, leaving 8 bases between them. This CDR3 has 14 residues. Germline V gene lookup returns CDR1 MDHEN and CDR2 SYDVKM. The CDR3 nucleotides are TGTGCCAGCAGTTTATTTCCCGGGTCCTACGAGCAGTACTTC. Its protein is CASSLFPGSYEQYF.

The chain links TRBV6-9 to TRBJ1-3; the match to TRBD1 covers 7 bases. CDR3 size: 15 residues. Trimming at V came to 3 bases and at J to 4 bases, leaving 6 bases not matched to a gene. Germline V lookup: CDR1 MNHGY, CDR2 SVAAGI. CDR3 region: CASSYTQGLGNTIYF. The CDR3 bases are TGTGCCAGCAGTTACACACAGGGGCTCGGAAACACCATATATTTT.

The table lists this clonotype with a few counts. The V and J genes are TRBV12-3 or TRBV12-4 and TRBJ2-7; no definite D call. V gave up 5 bases and J gave up 1 base, with 9 bases separating them. The CDR3 covers 13 residues. The CDR3 DNA sequence: TGTGCCAGCAGTGATGAGACTTCCTACGAGCAGTACTTC. It translates to CASSDETSYEQYF.

This clonotype has a single count. The rearrangement links TRBV6-1 to TRBJ2-7; D is uncertain. Germline-derived CDR1 and CDR2 are MNHNS and SASEGT. The CDR3 is 11 amino acids. The ends were cut back, 8 bases at V and 9 bases at J, with 14 bases in the middle. CDR3 nucleotide sequence: TGTGCCAGCGGCGTGCTGTCGGGGCAGTACTTC. As protein: CASGVLSGQYF.

With respect to this clonotype: Relative to the germline gene, one junction end is altered; a read error may explain this. This chain uses TRBV7-9 with TRBJ2-5, with D possibly matching TRBD1 (5 bases). The CDR3 is 15 amino acids. The germline V gene has CDR1 SEHNR and CDR2 FQNEAQ (reference sequence). The CDR3 sequence is CASSLQGTSNSPLHF. DNA of the CDR3: TGTGCCAGCAGCTTACAGGGTACATCTAATTCACCCCTCCACTTC.

This clonotype was picked up a small number of times. This sequence joins TRBV7-6 and TRBJ2-4, with D hard to call. The ends were cut back, 2 bases at V and 2 bases at J, with 10 bases in the middle. The CDR3 length is 15 residues. Germline CDR1 reads SGHVS; CDR2 reads FNYEAQ. CDR3 in amino acids: CASSLCQTPKNIQYF. CDR3 bases: TGTGCCAGCAGCTTATGCCAGACCCCCAAAAACATTCAGTACTTC.

This clonotype was observed a handful of times. V usage is TRBV7-2 and J usage is TRBJ2-7; D unclear. There are 14 residues in the CDR3. V was pared by 0 bases and J by 10 bases, with 16 bases between. The germline V gene has CDR1 SGHTA and CDR2 FQGNSA. The CDR3 coding sequence is TGTGCCAGCAGCTTAGCGTATGCTACGAGGTCCCAGTACTTC. The encoded protein is CASSLAYATRSQYF.

The DNA of the CDR3 is TGTGCCAGCAGCTTATACGGGGGTGAGACCTACGAGCAGTACTTC. Translation: CASSLYGGETYEQYF. V usage is TRBV7-3 and J usage is TRBJ2-7, with D perhaps matching TRBD2 (6 bases). Germline CDR1 SGHTA, CDR2 FQGTGA. The CDR3 has 15 amino acids. The germline V and J ends were trimmed by 2 bases and 2 bases, with 13 bases remaining between them.

The V call is TRBV28, the J call TRBJ2-1; tentatively, D is TRBD2 (6 bases). The DNA end lines up better with TRBJ2-5; the J call may be wrong. The CDR3 consists of 15 residues. Germline-derived CDR1 and CDR2 are MDHEN and SYDVKM. CDR3: CASSAMGGSLETQYF. CDR3 sequence (DNA): TGTGCCAGCAGTGCTATGGGGGGATCTTTGGAGACCCAGTACTTC.